The rows below give T cell receptor beta chains drawn from one sample of a study of blood T cell repertoires in COVID-19. The method was immunoSEQ multiplex PCR; TCRdb's version includes in-frame clones alone and lacks a portion of them. The repertoire holds tens of thousands of clones, with over 65% as singletons. The sequenced sample consisted of peripheral blood. The source of these receptors is a human donor in a cohort sampled during active COVID-19. The conserved cysteine and the conserved F or W are not part of the CDR3 here.

J | V | CDR3
TRBJ1-3 | TRBV3-1/TRBV3-2 | ASSQESTNSGNTIY
TRBJ1-2 | TRBV2 | ASSVAALYGYT
TRBJ1-2 | TRBV5-4 | ASSPGDRTTYGYT
TRBJ1-4 | TRBV29-1 | SGTYREKLF
TRBJ2-3 | TRBV7-9 | ASSLEGGLAVDTQY
TRBJ1-5 | TRBV9 | ASSLKGGVGQPQH
TRBJ2-6 | TRBV3-1/TRBV3-2 | ASSPHPDSRSGANVLT
TRBJ2-3 | TRBV7-9 | ASSPFRPAQGTDTQY
TRBJ1-3 | TRBV5-1 | ASSLGQVSGNTIY
TRBJ2-1 | TRBV7-2 | ASSLVGDSPEQF
TRBJ1-3 | TRBV7-2 | ASSFRQASGNTIY
TRBJ1-2 | TRBV5-1 | ASSPAGTGVYGYT
TRBJ2-7 | TRBV19 | ASSKGTGFAYEQY
TRBJ1-5 | TRBV5-6 | ASSQDRNQPQH
TRBJ1-5 | TRBV19 | ASNLQEGRGQPQH
TRBJ2-1 | TRBV20-1 | SASGLSREQF
TRBJ1-2 | TRBV20-1 | SASLREGAGGYT
TRBJ1-6 | TRBV7-2 | ASSLGGSPLH
TRBJ2-2 | TRBV9 | ASSVQNTGELF
TRBJ2-7 | TRBV28 | ASNGGGLAGNSEQY
TRBJ2-7 | TRBV9 | ASSVGQADYEQY
TRBJ2-7 | TRBV3-1/TRBV3-2 | ASSRGAGSLNEQY
TRBJ2-1 | TRBV7-2 | ASSSRWGLSSYNEQF
TRBJ2-2 | TRBV11-3 | ASSSIGQNTGELF
TRBJ2-5 | TRBV27 | ASSFYGDRGQVKTQY
TRBJ2-7 | TRBV7-2 | ASSRTSGSSYEQY
TRBJ2-2 | TRBV7-2 | ASSPRTGITGELF
TRBJ2-1 | TRBV7-9 | ASSSIDRGGKIEQF
TRBJ1-1 | TRBV10-3 | AISYGRATEAF
TRBJ2-7 | TRBV7-9 | ASSATGGGEQY
TRBJ2-3 | TRBV6-1 | ASSVREGPRADTQY
TRBJ2-1 | TRBV23-1 | ASSQPQGAGKRGVYNEQF
TRBJ2-5 | TRBV15 | ATSLGPVGREETQY
TRBJ1-2 | TRBV25-1 | ASSESFHYGYT
TRBJ2-5 | TRBV7-9 | ASSSGLSQETQY
TRBJ1-5 | TRBV6-5 | ASTQGVTNQPQH
TRBJ1-4 | TRBV28 | ASSPNRGPANEKLF
TRBJ1-1 | TRBV4-1 | ASSQDGKGKGGNTEAF
TRBJ2-2 | TRBV10-2 | AGEAVLGELF
TRBJ2-1 | TRBV7-2 | ASSLPTGTSNEQF
TRBJ1-2 | TRBV27 | ASSTTQGIASYGYT
TRBJ2-7 | TRBV28 | ASSSDAGGIKQREQY
TRBJ1-1 | TRBV19 | ASSIRSGLRPEAF